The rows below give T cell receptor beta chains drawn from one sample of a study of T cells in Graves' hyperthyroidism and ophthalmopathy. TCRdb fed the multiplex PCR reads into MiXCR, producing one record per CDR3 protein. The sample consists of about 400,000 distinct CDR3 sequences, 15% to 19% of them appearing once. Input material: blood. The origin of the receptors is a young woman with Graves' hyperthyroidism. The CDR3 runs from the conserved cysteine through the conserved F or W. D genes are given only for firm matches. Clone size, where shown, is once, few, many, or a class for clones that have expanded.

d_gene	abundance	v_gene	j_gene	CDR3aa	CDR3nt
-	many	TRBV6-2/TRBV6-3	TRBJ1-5	CASSYPSADSTPQHF	TGTGCCAGCAGTTACCCGTCAGCAGACTCTACCCCCCAGCATTTT
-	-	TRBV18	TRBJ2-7	CASSPNNRQLAYEQYF	TGTGCCAGCTCACCTAATAATCGACAACTAGCCTACGAGCAGTACTTC
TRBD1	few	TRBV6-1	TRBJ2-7	CACSGGRTGNYEQYF	TGTGCCTGCAGTGGGGGGAGGACAGGGAACTACGAGCAGTACTTC
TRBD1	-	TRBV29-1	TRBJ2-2	CSVEDWSSGQDTGELFF	TGCAGCGTTGAAGACTGGTCATCGGGACAGGACACCGGGGAGCTGTTTTTT
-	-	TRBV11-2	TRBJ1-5	CASSLVGRVRLSNQPQHF	TGTGCCAGCAGCTTAGTGGGCAGGGTCCGGTTGAGCAATCAGCCCCAGCATTTT
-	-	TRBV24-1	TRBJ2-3	CATSSDTSTDTQYF	TGTGCCACCAGCTCGGACACTAGCACAGATACGCAGTATTTT
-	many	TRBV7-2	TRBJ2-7	CASSLVVSPHEQYF	TGTGCCAGCAGCTTAGTAGTTAGCCCCCACGAGCAGTACTTC
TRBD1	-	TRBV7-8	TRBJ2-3	CASGQDRTDTQYF	TGTGCCAGCGGACAGGACCGCACAGATACGCAGTATTTT
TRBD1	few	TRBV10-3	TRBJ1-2	CAISGRGLGYTF	TGTGCCATCAGTGGCAGGGGGCTTGGCTACACCTTC
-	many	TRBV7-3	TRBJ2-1	CASSLTSADEQFF	TGTGCCAGCAGCTTAACGTCTGCGGATGAGCAGTTCTTC
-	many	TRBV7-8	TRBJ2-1	CASSLARRGLQGSLINEQFF	TGTGCCAGCAGCTTAGCGCGAAGGGGACTCCAGGGGTCACTCATTAATGAGCAGTTCTTC
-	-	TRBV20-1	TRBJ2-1	CSARSLGFYNEQFF	TGCAGTGCTAGATCGCTCGGTTTCTACAATGAGCAGTTCTTC
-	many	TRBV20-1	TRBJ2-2	CSARDSGLHGELFF	TGCAGTGCGAGAGATTCCGGGCTCCACGGGGAGCTGTTTTTT
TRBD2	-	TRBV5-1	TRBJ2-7	CASSSALAGVNEQYF	TGCGCCAGCAGCTCAGCACTAGCGGGAGTCAACGAGCAGTACTTC
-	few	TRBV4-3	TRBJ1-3	CASSLHRFSGNTIYF	TGCGCCAGCAGCCTCCACCGATTCTCTGGAAACACCATATATTTT
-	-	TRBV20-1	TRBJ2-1	CSAGWWRPYNEQFF	TGCAGTGCTGGTTGGTGGAGGCCCTACAATGAGCAGTTCTTC
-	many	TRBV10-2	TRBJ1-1	CASSEWLVNTEAFF	TGCGCCAGCAGTGAGTGGCTGGTCAACACTGAAGCTTTCTTT
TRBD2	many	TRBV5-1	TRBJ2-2	CASSLTSGNGELFF	TGCGCCAGCAGCCTAACTAGCGGGAACGGGGAGCTGTTTTTT
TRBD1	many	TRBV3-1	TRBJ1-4	CASSRRQGIDEKLFF	TGTGCCAGCAGCCGTAGACAGGGAATAGATGAAAAACTGTTTTTT
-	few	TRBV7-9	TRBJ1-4	CASSPRISPNEKLFF	TGTGCCAGCAGCCCAAGGATCTCACCTAATGAAAAACTGTTTTTT
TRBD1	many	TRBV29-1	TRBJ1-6	CSVAGTGYSNSPLHF	TGCAGCGTTGCCGGGACAGGTTATAGTAATTCACCCCTCCACTTT
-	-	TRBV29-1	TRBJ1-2	CSVDRGGGYTF	TGCAGCGTTGACAGGGGAGGAGGCTACACCTTC
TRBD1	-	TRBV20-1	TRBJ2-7	CSARQGYEQYF	TGCAGTGCTCGACAGGGGTACGAGCAGTACTTC
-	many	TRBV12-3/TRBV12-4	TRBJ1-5	CASSLGAGYSNQPQHF	TGTGCCAGCAGCCTGGGGGCAGGTTATAGCAATCAGCCCCAGCATTTT
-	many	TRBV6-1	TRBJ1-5	CASSKRGASNQPQHF	TGTGCCAGCAGTAAGAGGGGTGCGAGCAATCAGCCCCAGCATTTT
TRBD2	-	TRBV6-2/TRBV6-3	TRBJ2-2	CASSYETSAGELFF	TGTGCCAGCAGTTACGAGACTAGCGCCGGGGAGCTGTTTTTT
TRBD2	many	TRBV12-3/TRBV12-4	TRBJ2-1	CASSQGLAGTNEQFF	TGTGCCAGCAGCCAGGGACTAGCGGGAACCAATGAGCAGTTCTTC
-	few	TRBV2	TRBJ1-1	CANYKSLGDTEAFF	TGTGCCAACTACAAGTCCCTTGGGGACACTGAAGCTTTCTTT
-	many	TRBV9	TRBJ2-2	CASSQLGELFF	TGTGCCAGCAGCCAATTAGGGGAGCTGTTTTTT
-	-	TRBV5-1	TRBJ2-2	CAGRPGQNTGELFF	TGCGCCGGGCGACCGGGACAGAACACCGGGGAGCTGTTTTTT
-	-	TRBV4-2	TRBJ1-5	CASSQGVPGWPQHF	TGTGCCAGCAGCCAAGGGGTCCCGGGGTGGCCCCAGCATTTT
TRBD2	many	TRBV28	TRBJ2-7	CASTLRAGGTYEQYF	TGTGCCAGCACCCTGAGAGCGGGAGGGACCTACGAGCAGTACTTC
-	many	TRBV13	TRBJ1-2	CASSSADTHGYTF	TGTGCCAGCAGCTCTGCAGACACTCATGGCTACACCTTC
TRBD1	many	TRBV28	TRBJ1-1	CASRGTGRNTEAFF	TGTGCCAGCAGAGGGACAGGGAGGAACACTGAAGCTTTCTTT
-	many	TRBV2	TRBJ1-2	CASSEYGYGYTF	TGTGCCAGCAGTGAATATGGCTATGGCTACACCTTC
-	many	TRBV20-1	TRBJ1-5	CSATPTGGSASQPQHF	TGCAGTGCTACCCCCACGGGTGGGTCTGCCAGTCAGCCCCAGCATTTT
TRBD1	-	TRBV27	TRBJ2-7	CASSSTGDRSYEQYF	TGTGCCAGCAGTTCGACAGGGGATAGGAGCTACGAGCAGTACTTC
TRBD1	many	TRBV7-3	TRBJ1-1	CASSPTGGNTEAFF	TGTGCCAGCAGCCCGACAGGGGGGAACACTGAAGCTTTCTTT
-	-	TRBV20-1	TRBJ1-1	CSARESDRTEAFF	TGCAGTGCTAGAGAAAGTGACAGGACTGAAGCTTTCTTT
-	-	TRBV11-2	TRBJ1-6	CASSDRSGSPLHF	TGTGCCAGCAGCGACAGGTCCGGGTCACCCCTCCACTTT
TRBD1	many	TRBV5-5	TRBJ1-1	CASSLWDRPTGGTEAFF	TGTGCCAGCAGCCTGTGGGACAGGCCAACGGGGGGGACTGAAGCTTTCTTT
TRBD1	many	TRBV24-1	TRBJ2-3	CATSDGGQLTDTQYF	TGTGCCACCAGTGATGGGGGACAGCTCACAGATACGCAGTATTTT